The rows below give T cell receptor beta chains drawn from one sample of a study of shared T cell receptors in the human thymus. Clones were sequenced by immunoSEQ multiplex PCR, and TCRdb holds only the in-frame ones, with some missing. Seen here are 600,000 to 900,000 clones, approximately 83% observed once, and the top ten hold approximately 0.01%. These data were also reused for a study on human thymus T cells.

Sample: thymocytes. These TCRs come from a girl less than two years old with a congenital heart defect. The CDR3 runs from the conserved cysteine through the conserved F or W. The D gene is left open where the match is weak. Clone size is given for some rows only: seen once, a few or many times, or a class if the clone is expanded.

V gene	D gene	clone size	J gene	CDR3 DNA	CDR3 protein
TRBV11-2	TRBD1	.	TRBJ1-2	TGTGCCAGCAGCCAAGCGGACAGGCCGATTCCTAACTATGGCTACACCTTC	CASSQADRPIPNYGYTF
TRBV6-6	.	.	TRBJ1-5	TGTGCCAGCAGTAACCGGGAGAAACAGCCCCAGCATTTT	CASSNREKQPQHF
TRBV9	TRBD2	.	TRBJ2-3	TGTGCCAGCAGCGTAGATCCCCGCGGGGGGTGGACAGATACGCAGTATTTT	CASSVDPRGGWTDTQYF
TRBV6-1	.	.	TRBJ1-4	TGTGCCAGCAGTGAAAGGGGTGCCGAAAAACTGTTTTTT	CASSERGAEKLFF
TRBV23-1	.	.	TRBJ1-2	TGCGCCAGCAGTCAAATCGGGACACCGCTCTATGGCTACACCTTC	CASSQIGTPLYGYTF
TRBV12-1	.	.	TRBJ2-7	TGTGCCAGCCGGCCCGGACAGGTGATCTACGAGCAGTACTTC	CASRPGQVIYEQYF
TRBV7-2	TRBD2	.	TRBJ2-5	TGTGCCAGCAGCTTAGCCCTTACTAGCGGGGGGGCTAAAGAGACCCAGTACTTC	CASSLALTSGGAKETQYF
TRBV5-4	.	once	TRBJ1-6	TGTGCCAGCAGCTTCAAATGGGCGGGACCGATTTCACCCCTCCACTTT	CASSFKWAGPISPLHF
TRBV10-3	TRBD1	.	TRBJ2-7	TGTGCCACCCGAGGGGGGACAGGGGGCAACGAGCAGTACTTC	CATRGGTGGNEQYF
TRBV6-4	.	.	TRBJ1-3	TGTGCCAGCAGTGACTCAGTGCGGGGCTCTGGAAACACCATATATTTT	CASSDSVRGSGNTIYF
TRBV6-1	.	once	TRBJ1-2	TGTGCCAGCAGAATCGGACATAAGCGAGGTGGCTACACCTTC	CASRIGHKRGGYTF
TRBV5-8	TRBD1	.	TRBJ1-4	TGTGCCAGCAGCTTGGTGGACGACAGGGGGCAGGAAAAACTGTTTTTT	CASSLVDDRGQEKLFF
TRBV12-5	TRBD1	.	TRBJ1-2	TGTGCTAGTGGTTTCTCAGGGGGCGGTGGTAGAATAGATGGCTACACCTTC	CASGFSGGGGRIDGYTF
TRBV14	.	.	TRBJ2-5	TGTGCCAGCAGCCAAGAGGGCCCAGAGACCCAGTACTTC	CASSQEGPETQYF
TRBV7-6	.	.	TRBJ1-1	TGTGCCAGCGGCCCGGGTGACGGGGGGCGGGCGAACACTGAAGCTTTCTTT	CASGPGDGGRANTEAFF
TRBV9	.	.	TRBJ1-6	TGTGCCAGCAGCGTAGCCTGGCAGGGAGGTTCACCCCTCCACTTT	CASSVAWQGGSPLHF
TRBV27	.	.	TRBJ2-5	TGTGCCAGCAGTTTATCGTACCAGTCACAAGAGACCCAGTACTTC	CASSLSYQSQETQYF
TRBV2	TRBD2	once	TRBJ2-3	TGTGCCAGCATAGGAGTAGCGGGGGGCAAAACCCATCCCAAGCGCACAGATACGCAGTATTTT	CASIGVAGGKTHPKRTDTQYF